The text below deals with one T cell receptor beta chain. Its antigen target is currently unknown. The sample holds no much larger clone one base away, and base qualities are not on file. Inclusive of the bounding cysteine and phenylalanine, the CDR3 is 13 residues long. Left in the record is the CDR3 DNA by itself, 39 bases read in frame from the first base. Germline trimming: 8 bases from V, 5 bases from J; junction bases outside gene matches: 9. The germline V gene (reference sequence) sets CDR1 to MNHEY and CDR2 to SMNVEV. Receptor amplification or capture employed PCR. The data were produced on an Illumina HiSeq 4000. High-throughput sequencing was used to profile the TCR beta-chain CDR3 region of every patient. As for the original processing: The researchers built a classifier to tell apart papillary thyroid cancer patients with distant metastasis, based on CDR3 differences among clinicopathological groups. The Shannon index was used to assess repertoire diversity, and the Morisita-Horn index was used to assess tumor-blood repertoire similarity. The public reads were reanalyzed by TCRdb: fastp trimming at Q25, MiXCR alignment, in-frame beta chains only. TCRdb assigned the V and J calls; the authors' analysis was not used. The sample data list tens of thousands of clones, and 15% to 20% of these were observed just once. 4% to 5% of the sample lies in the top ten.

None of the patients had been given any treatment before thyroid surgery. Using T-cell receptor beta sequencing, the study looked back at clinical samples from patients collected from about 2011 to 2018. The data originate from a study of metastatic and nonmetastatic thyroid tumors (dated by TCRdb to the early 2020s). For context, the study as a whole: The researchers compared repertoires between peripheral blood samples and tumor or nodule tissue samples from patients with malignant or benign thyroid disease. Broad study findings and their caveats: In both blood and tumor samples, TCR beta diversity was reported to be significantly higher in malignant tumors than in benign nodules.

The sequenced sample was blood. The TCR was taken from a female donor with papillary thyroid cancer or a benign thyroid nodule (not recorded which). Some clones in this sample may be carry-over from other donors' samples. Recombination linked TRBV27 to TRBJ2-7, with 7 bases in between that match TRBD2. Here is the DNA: TGTGCCAGCCTCACAAGCGGGGTAAACGAGCAGTACTTC. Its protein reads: CASLTSGVNEQYF.